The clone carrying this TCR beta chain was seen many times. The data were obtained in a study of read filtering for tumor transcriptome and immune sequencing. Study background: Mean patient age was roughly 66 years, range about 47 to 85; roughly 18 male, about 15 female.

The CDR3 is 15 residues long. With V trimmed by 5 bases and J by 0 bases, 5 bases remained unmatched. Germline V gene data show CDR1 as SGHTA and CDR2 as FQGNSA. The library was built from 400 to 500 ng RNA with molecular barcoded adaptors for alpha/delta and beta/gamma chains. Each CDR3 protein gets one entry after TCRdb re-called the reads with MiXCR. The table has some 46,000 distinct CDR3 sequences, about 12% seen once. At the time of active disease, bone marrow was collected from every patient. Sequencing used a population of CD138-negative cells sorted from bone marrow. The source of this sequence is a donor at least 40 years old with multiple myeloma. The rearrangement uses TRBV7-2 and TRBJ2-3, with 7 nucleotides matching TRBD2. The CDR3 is CASSLQRDSTDTQYF. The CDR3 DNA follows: TGTGCCAGCAGCCTCCAGCGGGACAGCACAGATACGCAGTATTTT.